Here is one T cell receptor (beta chain) with its context. A much larger clone differs from this one at a single base, so this may be a read error. These data belong to a study of regulatory T cells in long-lasting Graves disease. Time point denoted: newly diagnosed GD, antithyroid drugs for less than 3 months. PBMC RNA was the source of the TCR library. In building TCR beta libraries, iRepertoire HTBI primers were used together with Arm-PCR of CDR3 regions. Each CDR3 protein is one row after TCRdb ran MiXCR on the multiplex PCR reads. The sample has 510,000 or so distinct CDR3 sequences, around 12% seen once. Looked up from germline, CDR1 is SEHNR and CDR2 is FQNEAQ (reference sequence). The CDR3 totals 15 residues. V was pared by 3 bases and J by 7 bases, with 8 bases of the junction left unmatched. These data were also filed under a second study, of T cells in Graves' hyperthyroidism and ophthalmopathy. As that study records: Participants, patients aged 18 to 65, had newly diagnosed hyperthyroidism with a duration under 2 months. It was uncontrolled infection, other autoimmune disease, pregnancy or lactation that excluded patients. Carried out on the TCR CDR3, a first-round RT-PCR used the HTBI primer set.

Sequencing used peripheral blood mononuclear cells (PBMCs), obtained at new diagnosis, from a patient treated with antithyroid drugs. This clonotype was obtained from a woman aged 25 to 45 with Graves disease. This chain joins TRBV7-9 and TRBJ2-7; the match to TRBD2 covers 11 bases. The CDR3 nucleotides are TGTGCCAGCAGCTTTAGCGGGAGGGCGCGCAATGAGCAGTACTTC. It specifies CASSFSGRARNEQYF.